This TCR beta chain was documented in a study of blood T cell repertoires in COVID-19. The CDR3 spans 15 residues. Trimming removed 1 base from V and 8 bases from J; junction bases left unmatched: 7. Germline V gene data show CDR1 as SGHDN and CDR2 as FVKESK. This table comes from immunoSEQ multiplex PCR, and its TCRdb copy is limited to in-frame clones, with some not included. The sample lists roughly 150,000 clones; roughly 88% were seen once. The TCR sequence derives from an elderly woman with active or convalescent COVID-19. Specimen: peripheral blood. The chain employs TRBV14 and TRBJ2-1, with 8 nucleotides matching TRBD1. CDR3 sequence: CASSQALGQGHEQFF. The DNA for the CDR3 is TGTGCCAGCAGCCAAGCCCTTGGACAGGGACATGAGCAGTTCTTC.